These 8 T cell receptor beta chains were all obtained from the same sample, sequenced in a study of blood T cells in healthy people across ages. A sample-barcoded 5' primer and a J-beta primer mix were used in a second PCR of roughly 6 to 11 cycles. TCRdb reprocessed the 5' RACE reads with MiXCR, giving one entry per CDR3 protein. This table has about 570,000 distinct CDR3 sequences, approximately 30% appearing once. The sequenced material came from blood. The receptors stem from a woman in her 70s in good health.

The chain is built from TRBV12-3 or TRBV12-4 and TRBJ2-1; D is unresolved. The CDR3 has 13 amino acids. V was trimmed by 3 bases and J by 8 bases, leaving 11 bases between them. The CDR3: CASSFGKVDEQFF. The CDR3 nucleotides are TGTGCCAGCAGTTTTGGCAAAGTGGATGAGCAGTTCTTC.

CDR3 loop: CASSYSSRGHSEQYF. The CDR3 coding sequence is TGTGCCAGCAGTTACTCGAGCAGGGGGCACTCCGAGCAGTACTTC. This chain connects TRBV6-2 or TRBV6-3 to TRBJ2-5; 8 nucleotides line up with TRBD1. The assigned J gene may be wrong: the sequence end matches TRBJ2-7 better. The germline CDR1 and CDR2 sequences are MNHEY and SVGEGT. This CDR3 region has 15 residues.

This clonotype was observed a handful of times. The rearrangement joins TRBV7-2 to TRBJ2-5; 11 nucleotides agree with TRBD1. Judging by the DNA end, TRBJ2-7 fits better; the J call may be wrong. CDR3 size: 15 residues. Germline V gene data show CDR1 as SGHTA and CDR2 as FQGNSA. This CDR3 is CASSRTGGLFYEQYF. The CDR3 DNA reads TGTGCCAGCAGTCGGACAGGGGGCCTTTTCTACGAGCAGTACTTC.

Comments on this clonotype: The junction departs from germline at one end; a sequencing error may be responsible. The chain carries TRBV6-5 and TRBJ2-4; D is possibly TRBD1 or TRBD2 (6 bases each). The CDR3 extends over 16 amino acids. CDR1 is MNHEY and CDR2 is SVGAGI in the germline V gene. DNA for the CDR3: TGTGCCAGCAGTTACTGGTGGGGGGCGGCCAAGAACATTCAGTACTTC. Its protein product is CASSYWWGAAKNIQYF.

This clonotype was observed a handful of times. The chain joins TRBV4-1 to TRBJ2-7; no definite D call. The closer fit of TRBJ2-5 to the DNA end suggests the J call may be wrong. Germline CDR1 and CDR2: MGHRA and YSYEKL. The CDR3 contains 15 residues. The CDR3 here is CASSQASSSQETQYF. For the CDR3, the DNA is TGCGCCAGCAGCCAAGCTTCGAGCTCCCAAGAGACCCAGTACTTC.

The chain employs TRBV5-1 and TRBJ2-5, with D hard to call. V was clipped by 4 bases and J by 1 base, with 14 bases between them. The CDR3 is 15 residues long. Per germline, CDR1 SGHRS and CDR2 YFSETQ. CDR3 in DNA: TGCGCCAGCAGCCCCGCGCCCGGCGTCCAAGAGACCCAGTACTTC. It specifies CASSPAPGVQETQYF.

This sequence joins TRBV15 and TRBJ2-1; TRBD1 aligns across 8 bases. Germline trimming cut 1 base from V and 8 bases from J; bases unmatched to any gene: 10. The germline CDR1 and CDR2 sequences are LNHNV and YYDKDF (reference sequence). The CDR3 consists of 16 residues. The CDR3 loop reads CATSRAGQGGGHEQFF. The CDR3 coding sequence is TGTGCCACCAGCAGAGCCGGACAGGGTGGGGGTCATGAGCAGTTCTTC.

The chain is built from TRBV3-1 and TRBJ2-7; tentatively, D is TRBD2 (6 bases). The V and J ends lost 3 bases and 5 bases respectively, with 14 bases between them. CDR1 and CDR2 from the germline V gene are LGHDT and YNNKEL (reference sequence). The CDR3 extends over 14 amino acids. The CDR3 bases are TGTGCCAGCAGCCATGGGGGGAAAGGGAACGAGCAGTACTTC. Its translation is CASSHGGKGNEQYF.